The source of this T cell receptor (beta chain) is a study of T-cell reconstitution after alpha-beta-depleted transplantation in children (dated by TCRdb to 2015 to 2016). In the study overall: Using TCR repertoire profiling, the study quantitatively followed how T-cell immune reconstitution unfolded in children after TCRalphabeta/CD19-depleted allogeneic hematopoietic cell transplantation.

V gives up 3 bases and J gives up 0 bases, and the segment between their germline ends measures 9 bases. From a lookup of the germline V gene, CDR1 and CDR2 are MGHDK and SYGVNS. Measured from the cysteine to the phenylalanine, the CDR3 is 15 residues long. The entry retains the CDR3 DNA only, 45 bases that are in frame from base 1. Turning to this clonotype: What this receptor recognizes is not known. No qualities accompany the bases; no much larger clone lies one base away.

The method behind the library was PCR. Reads for this sample came from an Illumina HiSeq 2500. To normalize quantification of the TCRbeta repertoire, the TCR libraries were built with molecular barcoding that relied on unique molecular identifiers. TCRdb trimmed the raw reads at Q25, called clones with MiXCR and kept productive beta chains. Identical CDR3 proteins give one entry, which carries the most common genes and DNA. The sample records hundreds of thousands of distinct CDR3 sequences, around 16% of which are singletons. Roughly 3.3% of the sample is in the top ten clones. The sample consisted of PBMCs from the stem cell graft donor, taken from the stem cell graft. The source of this sequence is a human donor who donated a stem cell graft to a child with acute lymphoblastic leukemia. The rearrangement combines TRBV25-1 with TRBJ1-5, with an unclear D gene assignment. This receptor has the CDR3 CASSDEPYSNQPQHF. In nucleotides, the sequence is TGTGCCAGCAGTGATGAGCCTTATAGCAATCAGCCCCAGCATTTT.